The 17 T cell receptor beta chains presented below share a single source sample, sequenced in a study of blood T cell repertoires in COVID-19. The protocol was immunoSEQ multiplex PCR, while the TCRdb copy is restricted to in-frame clones and leaves out a portion. The sample includes fewer than 90,000 clones, approximately 85% seen only once; the top ten take about 6.7%. The specimen was peripheral blood. The receptors were sampled from a man aged 65 to 79 with acute or convalescent COVID-19.

In this sample, this clone turned up once. The chain recombines TRBV28 with TRBJ2-7; perhaps TRBD2 as D (5 bases). The CDR3 sequence is 14 residues long. Trimming shortened V by 5 bases and J by 2 bases, and 13 bases separated the two germline ends. Germline-derived CDR1 and CDR2 are MDHEN and SYDVKM. This chain's CDR3 is CASSQRRWAYEQYF. CDR3 DNA sequence: TGTGCCAGCAGTCAGCGGAGGTGGGCCTACGAGCAGTACTTC.

The chain recombines TRBV11-3 with TRBJ2-5, with D unresolved. Trimming cost V 0 bases and J 5 bases, with 4 bases left between them. The CDR3 totals 12 residues. Germline-derived CDR1 and CDR2 are SGHNT and YENEEA. The CDR3 sequence is CASSLDQETQYF. The CDR3 DNA follows: TGTGCCAGCAGCTTAGATCAGGAGACCCAGTACTTC.

The chain recombines TRBV7-9 with TRBJ2-1; D call uncertain. CDR1 is SEHNR and CDR2 is FQNEAQ in the germline V gene (reference sequence). V was trimmed by 2 bases and J by 6 bases, leaving 8 bases between them. This CDR3 has 13 amino acids. The CDR3 sequence: CASSLNYVNEQFF. CDR3 sequence (DNA): TGTGCCAGCAGCTTAAACTATGTCAATGAGCAGTTCTTC.

The table lists this clone with a few counts. The chain couples TRBV7-6 to TRBJ2-7, with 11 bases identical to TRBD2. The CDR3 runs 15 residues. Germline V gene lookup returns CDR1 SGHVS and CDR2 FNYEAQ. Unmatched junction bases numbered 3, after V lost 4 bases and J lost 1 base. The CDR3: CASSYGLAGSYEQYF. The CDR3 DNA sequence: TGTGCCAGCAGCTATGGACTAGCGGGTTCCTACGAGCAGTACTTC.

CDR3 amino acids: CASSLYAGTKNTGELFF. CDR3 nucleotide sequence: TGTGCCAGCAGCCTATACGCTGGTACTAAAAACACCGGGGAGCTGTTTTTT. The chain recombines TRBV6-4 with TRBJ2-2; D ambiguous. V was trimmed by 6 bases and J by 2 bases, leaving 19 bases between them. The CDR3 is made up of 17 amino acids. Germline CDR1 and CDR2: MRHNA and SNTAGT.

As concerns this clone: The same CDR3 arises from other DNA sequences in this sample as well. The chain has TRBV28 and TRBJ2-2; the D is unclear. CDR1 and CDR2 (germline): MDHEN, SYDVKM. Trimming took 6 bases from V and 0 from J, leaving 5 bases between them. The CDR3 length is 13 residues. CDR3 nucleotide sequence: TGTGCCAGCAGCTATACGAACACCGGGGAGCTGTTTTTT. Encoded protein: CASSYTNTGELFF.

The rearrangement joins TRBV28 to TRBJ2-7; TRBD1 matches 10 bases. Per germline, CDR1 MDHEN and CDR2 SYDVKM. The CDR3 has 16 amino acids. V trimming: 6 bases; J trimming: 4 bases; junction bases outside the gene matches: 12. CDR3 sequence: CASRSPPGTGDYEQYF. CDR3 sequence (DNA): TGTGCCAGCAGGTCACCCCCCGGGACAGGGGATTACGAGCAGTACTTC.

The genes are TRBV9 and TRBJ2-7; 7 bases are shared with TRBD1. Trimming removed 3 bases from V and 5 bases from J; junction bases left unmatched: 8. The CDR3 runs to 14 residues. Looked up from germline, CDR1 is SGDLS and CDR2 is YYNGEE. CDR3 DNA sequence: TGTGCCAGCAGCGCGCCGGACAGGAGCCACGAGCAGTACTTC. The encoded protein is CASSAPDRSHEQYF.

The chain combines TRBV7-2 with TRBJ1-4; the match to TRBD1 covers 7 bases. The CDR3 loop spans 14 amino acids. Germline CDR1 is SGHTA and CDR2 is FQGNSA. Trimming took 3 bases from V and 4 from J; bases not matched to a gene: 2. CDR3 loop: CASSLTGLNEKLFF. CDR3 nucleotide sequence: TGTGCCAGCAGCTTGACAGGGCTTAATGAAAAACTGTTTTTT.

This chain uses TRBV3-1 (or the pseudogene TRBV3-2) with TRBJ1-1, with a weak D call TRBD1 (5 bases). The CDR3 sequence is 15 residues long. The germline CDR1 and CDR2 sequences are LGHDT and YNNKEL (reference sequence). Trimming took 1 base from V and 4 from J, leaving 13 bases between them. The CDR3 region has the DNA TGTGCCAGCAGCCAAGTGTTGGGGGGGAGCACTGAAGCTTTCTTT. This sequence encodes CASSQVLGGSTEAFF.

This clone was detected once. The V and J genes are TRBV5-1 and TRBJ1-1; 10 bases match TRBD1. The germline gives CDR1 SGHRS, CDR2 YFSETQ. The CDR3 is 14 amino acids. The trim removed 4 bases at V and 1 base at J, leaving 1 base unmatched. The CDR3 loop reads CASSGQGGNTEAFF. CDR3 bases: TGCGCCAGCAGCGGACAGGGGGGGAACACTGAAGCTTTCTTT.

The chain has TRBV5-1 and TRBJ2-1, with D hard to call. CDR1 and CDR2 from the germline V gene are SGHRS and YFSETQ. Trimming shortened V by 0 bases and J by 0 bases, and 4 bases separated the two germline ends. This CDR3 spans 14 amino acids. The CDR3 coding sequence is TGCGCCAGCAGCTTGGCAAACTCCTACAATGAGCAGTTCTTC. Amino acids: CASSLANSYNEQFF.

The CDR3 nucleotides read TGTGCCAGCAGTTTAGGACAAGGGGCCTTCTATGGCTACACCTTC. Protein sequence: CASSLGQGAFYGYTF. The rearrangement uses TRBV6-5 and TRBJ1-2; D perhaps matches TRBD1 (5 bases). V lost 4 bases to trimming and J lost 4 bases, with 16 bases between them. The germline V gene has CDR1 MNHEY and CDR2 SVGAGI. The CDR3 is 15 amino acids.

V is TRBV5-1 and J is TRBJ2-2; tentatively, D is TRBD1 (6 bases). The V gene's germline CDR1 is SGHRS and CDR2 YFSETQ. The CDR3 is 15 residues long. Deletions cut 1 base from V and 4 bases from J, with 11 bases between. DNA of the CDR3: TGCGCCAGCAGCTTGAGACAGGAAGGCACCGGGGAGCTGTTTTTT. Amino acids: CASSLRQEGTGELFF.

The chain joins TRBV11-2 to TRBJ2-5; 8 bases match TRBD1. Germline CDR1 and CDR2: SGHAT and FQNNGV. The CDR3 length is 17 residues. Trimming cost V 1 base and J 3 bases; bases outside gene matches: 10. The CDR3 nucleotides are TGTGCCAGCAGCTTAGCCCTCTCCGCAGGGGGCGAAGAGACCCAGTACTTC. Translation: CASSLALSAGGEETQYF.

The V and J genes are TRBV10-2 and TRBJ2-7, with TRBD2 matching 14 bases. V lost 6 bases and J lost 9; bases outside the gene matches: 7. The CDR3 is 14 residues long. Germline CDR1 reads WSHSY; CDR2 reads SAAADI. CDR3 protein: CASRTGLAGEVQYF. Written as DNA, the CDR3 is TGCGCCAGCAGGACGGGACTAGCGGGAGAGGTGCAGTACTTC.

The genes are TRBV18 and TRBJ2-1, with D tentatively TRBD1 (7 bases). The CDR3 is 14 residues long. V was clipped by 0 bases and J by 14 bases, with 17 bases between them. Per germline, CDR1 KGHSH and CDR2 LQKENI. The CDR3 region is CASSPPEMRDRKFF. DNA of the CDR3: TGTGCCAGCTCACCACCCGAAATGCGGGACAGAAAGTTCTTC.